This entry lists 21 T cell receptor beta chains sequenced from one sample in a study of cytotoxic CD8 clonotypes in ibrutinib-treated CLL. The protocol was immunoSEQ multiplex PCR, while the TCRdb copy is restricted to in-frame clones and leaves out a portion. The repertoire holds over 120,000 clones, with over 60% as singletons. Source: PBMCs, taken after 12 months of ibrutinib treatment. These receptors were obtained from a human donor with chronic lymphocytic leukemia.

This chain connects TRBV11-2 to TRBJ2-1; 13 bases fit TRBD2. With 4 bases clipped from V and 8 bases from J, the junction kept 8 bases outside the gene matches. CDR1 and CDR2 (germline): SGHAT, FQNNGV. The CDR3 is made up of 16 amino acids. The chain's CDR3 is CASSYPGLAGFYEQFF. The CDR3 DNA is TGTGCCAGCAGCTACCCGGGACTAGCGGGATTCTATGAGCAGTTCTTC.

The chain carries TRBV7-2 and TRBJ2-5; tentatively, D is TRBD2 (5 bases). The CDR3 has 15 amino acids. Germline V gene sequence: CDR1 SGHTA, CDR2 FQGNSA. The V end was cut by 4 bases, the J end by 4 bases, with 16 bases between. The CDR3, as DNA: TGTGCCAGCAGCTCCCTGGCGAGGGCGAGAGAGACCCAGTACTTC. It yields the protein CASSSLARARETQYF.

This chain uses TRBV7-2 with TRBJ2-1; 8 nucleotides agree with TRBD2. The trim removed 8 bases at V and 1 base at J, leaving 4 bases unmatched. There are 14 residues in the CDR3. Per the germline V gene, CDR1 is SGHTA and CDR2 is FQGNSA. CDR3 sequence reads: CASSGTSSYNEQFF. CDR3 DNA: TGTGCCAGCTCAGGGACTAGTTCCTACAATGAGCAGTTCTTC.

This clone was seen a handful of times. The V call is TRBV6-5, the J call TRBJ2-7; 9 nucleotides match TRBD2. The CDR3 loop spans 15 amino acids. V lost 10 bases, J lost 3 bases, and 13 bases stayed unmatched. Germline V gene data show CDR1 as MNHEY and CDR2 as SVGAGI. As DNA, the CDR3 is TGTGCCACCAGAAACCCGGGACTAGCTAACTACGAGCAGTACTTC. It is translated as CATRNPGLANYEQYF.

The chain uses TRBV19 and TRBJ2-7; TRBD2 matches 7 bases. V lost 5 bases to trimming and J lost 3 bases; unmatched junction nucleotides: 7. Per germline, CDR1 LNHDA and CDR2 SQIVND (reference sequence). CDR3 length: 14 amino acids. The CDR3 coding sequence is TGTGCCAGTAGTCTCGTGGGGGGGAACTACGAGCAGTACTTC. This encodes CASSLVGGNYEQYF. The full variable domain, with the rest looked up from reference TRBV19 and TRBJ2-7, is DGGITQSPKYLFRKEGQNVTLSCEQNLNHDAMYWYRQDPGQGLRLIYYSQIVNDFQKGDIAEGYSVSREKKESFPLTVTSAQKNPTAFYLCASSLVGGNYEQYFGPGTRLTVT.

This clone has only a few counts. The rearrangement uses TRBV5-6 and TRBJ2-1, with D perhaps TRBD1 (6 bases). The V and J ends lost 0 bases and 0 bases respectively, with 13 bases between them. CDR1 SGHDT and CDR2 YYEEEE come from the germline V gene. The CDR3 runs to 17 residues. Here the CDR3 DNA reads TGTGCCAGCAGCTTGGGCTACAGGGCGGGCTCCTACAATGAGCAGTTCTTC. Translating gives CASSLGYRAGSYNEQFF.

CDR3 region: CAPQGLVGPFF. In DNA, the CDR3 is TGTGCCCCACAAGGACTAGTCGGTCCGTTCTTC. The J gene is TRBJ2-1, the V gene TRBV6-5; 7 bases match TRBD2. The CDR3 extends over 11 amino acids. With V trimmed by 11 bases and J by 15 bases, 13 bases remained unmatched. Germline V gives CDR1 MNHEY, CDR2 SVGAGI.

This clone is a singleton in its sample. V gene TRBV30 combines with J gene TRBJ2-1; D perhaps matches TRBD2 (6 bases). Germline loops: CDR1 GTSNPN, CDR2 SVGIG (reference sequence). The CDR3 totals 12 residues. Between the trimmed V and J ends, which lost 4 bases and 6 bases, there was a span of 10 bases. CDR3 DNA: TGTGCCTGGAATGTCGGGGGCAATGAGCAGTTCTTC. Translated, it gives CAWNVGGNEQFF.

The chain is built from TRBV7-9 and TRBJ2-7; 11 nucleotides agree with TRBD2. V lost 5 bases and J lost 1; bases outside the gene matches: 4. The CDR3 is made up of 15 amino acids. The V gene's germline CDR1 is SEHNR and CDR2 FQNEAQ (reference sequence). The CDR3 region is CASSPTSGRSYEQYF. The DNA for the CDR3 is TGTGCCAGCAGCCCCACTAGCGGGAGATCCTACGAGCAGTACTTC.

V gene TRBV4-3 combines with J gene TRBJ1-2; TRBD1 aligns across 7 bases. The CDR3 spans 16 residues. The germline CDR1 and CDR2 sequences are LGHNA and YSLEER. V lost 1 base and J lost 1; bases outside the gene matches: 6. The chain's CDR3 is CASSQAGGLGNYGYTF. The DNA for the CDR3 is TGCGCCAGCAGCCAAGCAGGGGGGCTGGGTAACTATGGCTACACCTTC.

This chain links TRBV5-4 with TRBJ1-5, with 8 bases lining up with TRBD1. Germline V lookup: CDR1 SGHNT, CDR2 YYREEE (reference sequence). This CDR3 is built from 15 residues. V shed 5 bases and J 4 bases; nucleotides not matched to a gene: 8. The CDR3 DNA sequence: TGTGCCAGCAGTGCTGGGACAGGAGTAAATCAGCCCCAGCATTTT. Translated, it gives CASSAGTGVNQPQHF.

This sequence joins TRBV29-1 and TRBJ2-7; D gene ambiguous. The CDR3 is made up of 15 amino acids. Germline V lookup: CDR1 SQVTM, CDR2 ANQGSEA. Trimming shortened V by 1 base and J by 4 bases, and 17 bases separated the two germline ends. The CDR3 sequence: CSVEGSGSTQYEQYF. The CDR3 bases are TGCAGCGTTGAAGGCTCGGGTTCCACCCAATACGAGCAGTACTTC.

In its sample, this clone was seen a few times. The chain combines TRBV14 with TRBJ2-7; 8 nucleotides agree with TRBD1. CDR1 is SGHDN, CDR2 FVKESK, per germline. This CDR3 spans 13 amino acids. The junction had 5 bases not matched to a gene; V was cut back by 6 bases and J by 4 bases. The CDR3 DNA reads TGTGCCAGCAGAGACAGGGGCCGATACGAGCAGTACTTC. Encoded protein: CASRDRGRYEQYF.

The chain employs TRBV18 and TRBJ2-1; 12 positions agree with TRBD2. The CDR3 consists of 17 residues. V was clipped by 6 bases and J by 3 bases; unmatched bases: 9. Germline loops: CDR1 KGHSH, CDR2 LQKENI. CDR3 DNA sequence: TGTGCCAGCTCCCAGATGACTAGCGGGAGAATCTACAATGAGCAGTTCTTC. Its translation is CASSQMTSGRIYNEQFF.

The gene calls are TRBV15 and TRBJ2-1, with 11 bases aligning to TRBD2. After removal of 3 bases from V and 2 bases from J, the junction contained 6 bases not matched to a gene. The CDR3 sequence is 17 residues long. Per germline, CDR1 LNHNV and CDR2 YYDKDF (reference sequence). CDR3 sequence reads: CATSSQLAGATYNEQFF. In DNA form, the CDR3 reads TGTGCCACCAGCAGCCAACTAGCGGGAGCGACCTACAATGAGCAGTTCTTC.

The chain employs TRBV27 and TRBJ2-7, with D possibly matching TRBD2 (6 bases). The CDR3 is made up of 14 amino acids. CDR1 and CDR2 from the germline V gene are MNHEY and SMNVEV (reference sequence). The V gene lost 6 bases and the J gene lost 2 bases, with 14 bases spanning the gap. CDR3: CASRPSGRTYEQYF. The CDR3 DNA reads as TGTGCCAGCAGACCGTCGGGGAGGACCTACGAGCAGTACTTC.

The CDR3 DNA follows: TGTGCCAGCAGCTTAGTCGCTCTGGGTCAGGGGCCTCGGCCCTACGAGCAGTACTTC. This sequence encodes CASSLVALGQGPRPYEQYF. This sequence joins TRBV7-8 and TRBJ2-7, with D maybe TRBD1 (6 bases). Germline values: CDR1 SGHVS, CDR2 FQNEAQ. The length of the CDR3 is 19 residues. Trimming took 1 base from V and 2 from J, leaving 24 bases between them.

This chain uses TRBV4-3 with TRBJ2-2; 11 bases are shared with TRBD2. This CDR3 spans 18 amino acids. V shed 0 bases, J shed 0 bases, and the junction held 3 bases outside the gene matches. Per germline, CDR1 LGHNA and CDR2 YSLEER. The CDR3: CASSQDLTSGANTGELFF. CDR3 sequence (DNA): TGCGCCAGCAGCCAAGATCTGACTAGCGGGGCGAACACCGGGGAGCTGTTTTTT.

A single count supports this clone. This chain uses TRBV5-1 with TRBJ1-1; 7 bases line up with TRBD1. Germline trimming cut 1 base from V and 3 bases from J; bases unmatched to any gene: 3. Germline-derived CDR1 and CDR2 are SGHRS and YFSETQ. This CDR3 has 14 residues. The CDR3 region is CASSLWDSDTEAFF. CDR3 nucleotide sequence: TGCGCCAGCAGCTTGTGGGACAGCGACACTGAAGCTTTCTTT.

The rearrangement uses TRBV5-1 and TRBJ2-1; 12 nucleotides line up with TRBD2. Per the germline V gene, CDR1 is SGHRS and CDR2 is YFSETQ. J lost 10 bases, V lost 6 bases, and 23 bases had no gene match. The CDR3 sequence is 19 residues long. The CDR3 reads CASTSGSASGRALTREQFF. DNA for the CDR3: TGCGCCAGCACCTCGGGCTCGGCTAGCGGGAGGGCCCTGACCCGGGAGCAGTTCTTC.

This clone has only one observation. J is TRBJ2-5 and V is TRBV28; a possible D gene is TRBD1 (6 bases). Germline lookup yields CDR1 MDHEN and CDR2 SYDVKM. CDR3 length: 16 residues. V was pared by 7 bases and J by 0 bases, with 18 bases between. Here the CDR3 DNA reads TGTGCCAGCACCCAATGGGGCAGGGGACACCAAGAGACCCAGTACTTC. It yields the protein CASTQWGRGHQETQYF.